This TCR beta chain was recovered during a study of T cell responses to AZD1222 COVID-19 vaccine. Whole-study findings and limits: Repertoires were sampled only after the peak T cell response. It should be noted that donors were predominantly white British and more often female, and clonal diversity was possibly underestimated. Just a handful of AZD1222 recipients were seropositive at baseline. Vaccine-associated CD4 TCRs ranged over spike, dominating at 160-218 and 743-854.

The assay was immunoSEQ multiplex PCR, and TCRdb's table has in-frame clones only and misses some. The sample holds around 150,000 clones, 90% to 95% seen once. This clone was observed a handful of times. Its antigen is currently unknown. The TCR comes from an adult who received the AZD1222 COVID-19 vaccine. The sequencing used peripheral blood, collected 28 days after the second AZD1222 dose.

The chain's CDR3 is CASSLGSGSAEAFF. CDR3 nucleotide sequence: TGTGCCAGCAGCTTGGGGTCCGGTTCCGCTGAAGCTTTCTTT. The chain uses TRBV7-3 and TRBJ1-1; D is undetermined. V was pared by 3 bases and J by 6 bases, with 14 bases between. This CDR3 is 14 amino acids long. Germline CDR1 reads SGHTA; CDR2 reads FQGTGA.